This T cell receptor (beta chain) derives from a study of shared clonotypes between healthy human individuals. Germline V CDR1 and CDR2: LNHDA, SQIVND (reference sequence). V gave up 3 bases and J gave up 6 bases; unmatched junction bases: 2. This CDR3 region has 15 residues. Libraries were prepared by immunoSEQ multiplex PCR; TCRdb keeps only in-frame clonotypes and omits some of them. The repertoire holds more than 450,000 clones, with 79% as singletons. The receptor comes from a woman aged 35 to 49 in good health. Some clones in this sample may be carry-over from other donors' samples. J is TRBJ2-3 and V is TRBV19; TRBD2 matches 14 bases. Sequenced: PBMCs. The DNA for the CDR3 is TGTGCCAGTAGTATTAGGACTAGCGGGAGGGATACGCAGTATTTT. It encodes CASSIRTSGRDTQYF.